Shown below are 4 T cell receptor beta chains from a single sample sequenced in a study of blood T cell repertoires in COVID-19. Sequencing was performed with immunoSEQ multiplex PCR; in TCRdb, only in-frame clones are kept and a portion is missing. The sample consists of a few hundred thousand clones, around 91% of them appearing once. The specimen sequenced was PBMCs or T cells enriched from blood (not recorded which). Source of these receptors: a young man who had recovered from COVID-19.

This clone showed up just once. The chain carries TRBV7-3 and TRBJ2-7; tentatively, D is TRBD1 (6 bases). Germline-derived CDR1 and CDR2 are SGHTA and FQGTGA. This CDR3 comprises 14 residues. V shed 6 bases and J shed 0 bases, with 12 bases lying between them. DNA for the CDR3: TGTGCCAGCAGTTCCAGGGGCACCTCCTACGAGCAGTACTTC. This sequence encodes CASSSRGTSYEQYF.

This clone was counted a single time. The chain joins TRBV10-3 to TRBJ2-5; tentatively, D is TRBD2 (5 bases). V lost 5 bases to trimming and J lost 3 bases, with 16 bases between them. This CDR3 has 15 residues. CDR1 ENHRY and CDR2 SYGVKD come from the germline V gene. The CDR3 region is CAISQDGLDEETQYF. CDR3 DNA: TGTGCCATCAGTCAAGACGGACTGGACGAAGAGACCCAGTACTTC.

The rearrangement uses TRBV9 and TRBJ2-2; D unclear. The germline V and J ends were trimmed by 3 bases and 0 bases, with 3 bases remaining between them. CDR3 length: 13 amino acids. Germline loops: CDR1 SGDLS, CDR2 YYNGEE. The CDR3 DNA sequence: TGTGCCAGCAGCGCCGCGAACACCGGGGAGCTGTTTTTT. Translation gives CASSAANTGELFF.

J is TRBJ2-3 and V is TRBV7-2; D is unclear. Per germline, CDR1 SGHTA and CDR2 FQGNSA. This CDR3 contains 16 residues. Deletions cut 4 bases from V and 0 bases from J, with 14 bases between. The CDR3 spells CASSSVGGLSTDTQYF. Written as DNA, the CDR3 is TGTGCCAGCAGCTCCGTAGGCGGCCTTAGCACAGATACGCAGTATTTT.